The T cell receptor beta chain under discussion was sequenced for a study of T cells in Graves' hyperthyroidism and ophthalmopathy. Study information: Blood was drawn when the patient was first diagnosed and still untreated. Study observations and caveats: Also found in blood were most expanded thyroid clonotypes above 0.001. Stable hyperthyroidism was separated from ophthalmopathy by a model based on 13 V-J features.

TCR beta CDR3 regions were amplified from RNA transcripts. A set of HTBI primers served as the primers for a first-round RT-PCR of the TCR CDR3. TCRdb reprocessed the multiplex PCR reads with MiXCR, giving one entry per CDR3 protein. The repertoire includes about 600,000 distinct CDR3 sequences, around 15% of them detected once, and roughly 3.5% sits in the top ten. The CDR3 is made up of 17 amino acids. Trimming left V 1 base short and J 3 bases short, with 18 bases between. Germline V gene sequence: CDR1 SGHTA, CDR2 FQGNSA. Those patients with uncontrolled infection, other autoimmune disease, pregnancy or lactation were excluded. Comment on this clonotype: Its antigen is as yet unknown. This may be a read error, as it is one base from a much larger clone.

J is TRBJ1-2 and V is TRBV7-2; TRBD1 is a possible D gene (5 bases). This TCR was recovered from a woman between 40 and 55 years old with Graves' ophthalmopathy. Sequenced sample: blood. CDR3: CASSLGVSGTRYYGYTF. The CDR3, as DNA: TGTGCCAGCAGCTTAGGGGTATCCGGGACCAGGTACTATGGCTACACCTTC.